The sequence of this T cell receptor beta chain was determined in a study of blood T cells in healthy people across ages (dated by TCRdb to about 2015). About the investigation overall: In model experiments, roughly one uniquely barcoded TCR beta cDNA molecule per two T cells was captured by template switching. To avoid experimental bias, donors of different ages were randomly spread across the sequencing lanes. Age-related changes in TCR beta repertoire diversity were measured in the study by deep sequencing normalized with unique cDNA molecular identifiers. Donors were grouped into four age groups: young (average 16 years), middle-aged (39), aged (about 60) and long-lived (about 82). Using the same blood draw, the study looked at two additional independent replicas of 1 million unique cDNA reads for two donors, one aged 18 to 29 and the other aged 80 or older. Paper-wide results and their limitations: Bulk unsorted PBMC profiling prevented conclusive comparison of naive and antigen-experienced compartments. Compared with the aged group, the long-lived group had more naive CD4+ T cells, fewer expanded clones and increased TCR diversity, a pattern suggesting age selection. Donor CMV infection status was unknown, potentially confounding age-related changes in expanded clonotypes. Estimates of total diversity based on one million sequenced T cells were considered lower bounds and underestimates. A strong correlation was found between observed TCR beta diversity and the percentage of naive T cells measured by flow cytometry. As age increased, observed TCR beta diversity per million T cells dropped in a roughly linear way, and a significant reduction was already evident by age 40.

This clonotype was counted a few times. Its binding antigen is unknown. No base quality information exists; no much larger clone differs at one position. Reading the germline V gene gives CDR1 SQVTM and CDR2 ANQGSEA. V was cut back by 3 bases and J by 2 bases, leaving a gap of 15 bases between them. The CDR3 sequence holds 15 residues, the cysteine and phenylalanine included. Only the CDR3 part of the read is kept: 45 bases, read in frame from the first base. The library relied on 5' RACE. These reads were obtained on an Illumina HiSeq 2500. The second PCR ran for roughly 7 to 11 cycles and used a J-beta primer mix along with a sample-barcoded 5' primer. A unique molecular identifier was introduced onto each TCR beta cDNA molecule by a template-switch 5' adaptor carrying 12 random nucleotides. Each sample yielded at least 3 million CDR3-containing paired-end reads. First-strand cDNA synthesis was performed from all RNA using the Mint cDNA synthesis kit, with priming by a TRBC-specific oligonucleotide. After uracil-DNA glycosylase treatment, a first 18-cycle PCR used universal primers M1SS and BC2_uni_R on all cDNA. Under the source paper's analysis protocol: For normalization, 1 million high-quality reads, each with a distinct molecular identifier, were randomly selected from each sample. Instead of being binned into consensus sequences, reads with shared molecular identifiers were discarded. MiTCR, with a Q25 quality threshold and the strictest error-elimination algorithm, was used for CDR3 identification, clonotype clustering and error correction. A nonparametric unseen species model with Euler transformation was used to estimate lower-bound total TCR beta diversity. TCRdb reprocessing: public reads trimmed at Q25 with fastp, clones called with MiXCR, in-frame beta chains kept. Identical CDR3 proteins give one entry, which carries the most common genes and DNA. The V and J calls shown here were made by TCRdb, not taken from the authors' results. The sample profile shows about 1.1 million distinct CDR3 sequences; more than 30% of them were found once. Of the sample, around 13% falls within the top ten clones.

Systemically healthy Caucasian individuals from Russia, 39 in total and aged about 6 to 100 years, were included as donors. Roughly 10 milliliters of peripheral blood were collected from each donor into EDTA-treated Vacutainer tubes. Ficoll-Paque density-gradient centrifugation was used to isolate PBMCs, with at least 6.5 million per sample. Trizol reagent was used to extract total RNA from PBMCs, with at least 5 micrograms per sample. The percentages of naive CD45RAhigh/CD27high T cells were determined by flow cytometry on a PBMC aliquot from every donor. In this chain, TRBV29-1 is recombined with TRBJ2-3, with TRBD1 as a weak D call on 5 bases. Sequenced input: blood. The origin of this receptor is a man younger than 30 in good health. The sequenced DNA: TGCAGCGTTGAGTGGGGTCAGGGCAACACAGATACGCAGTATTTT. This encodes CSVEWGQGNTDTQYF.